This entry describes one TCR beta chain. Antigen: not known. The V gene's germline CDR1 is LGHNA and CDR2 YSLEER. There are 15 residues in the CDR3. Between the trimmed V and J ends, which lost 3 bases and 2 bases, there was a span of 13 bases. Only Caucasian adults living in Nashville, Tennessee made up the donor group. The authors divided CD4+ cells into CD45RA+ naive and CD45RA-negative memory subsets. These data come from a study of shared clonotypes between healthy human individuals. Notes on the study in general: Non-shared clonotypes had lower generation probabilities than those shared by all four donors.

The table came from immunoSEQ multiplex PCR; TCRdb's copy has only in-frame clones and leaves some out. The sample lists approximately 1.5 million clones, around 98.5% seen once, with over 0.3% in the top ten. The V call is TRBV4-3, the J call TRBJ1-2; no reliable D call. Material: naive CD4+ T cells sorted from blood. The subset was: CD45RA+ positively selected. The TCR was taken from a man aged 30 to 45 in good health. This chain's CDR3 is CASSQRRLPNYGYTF. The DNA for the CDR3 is TGCGCCAGCAGCCAGAGACGCCTACCCAACTATGGCTACACCTTC.